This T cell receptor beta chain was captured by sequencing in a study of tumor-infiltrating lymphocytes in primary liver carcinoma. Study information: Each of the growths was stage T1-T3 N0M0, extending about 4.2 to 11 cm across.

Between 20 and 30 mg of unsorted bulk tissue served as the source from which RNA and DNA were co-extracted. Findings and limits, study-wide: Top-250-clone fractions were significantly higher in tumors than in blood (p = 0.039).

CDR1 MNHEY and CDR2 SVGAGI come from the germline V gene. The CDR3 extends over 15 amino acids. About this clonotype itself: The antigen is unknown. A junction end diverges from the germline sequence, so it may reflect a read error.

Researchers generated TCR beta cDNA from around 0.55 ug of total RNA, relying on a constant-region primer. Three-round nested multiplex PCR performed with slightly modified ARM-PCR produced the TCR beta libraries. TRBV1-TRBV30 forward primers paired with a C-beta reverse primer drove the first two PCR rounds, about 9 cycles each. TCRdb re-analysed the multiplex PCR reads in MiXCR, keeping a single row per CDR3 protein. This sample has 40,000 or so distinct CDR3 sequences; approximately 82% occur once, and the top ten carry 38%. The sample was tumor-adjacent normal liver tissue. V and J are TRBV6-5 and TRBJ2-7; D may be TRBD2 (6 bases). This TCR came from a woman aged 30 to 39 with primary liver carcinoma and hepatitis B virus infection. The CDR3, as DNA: TGTACCAGCAGCCGGGACTCGACGGGCGATTACGAGCAGTACTTC. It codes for CTSSRDSTGDYEQYF.